This TCR beta chain originates from a study of shared clonotypes between healthy human individuals (dated by TCRdb to the early 2020s). General notes on the study: The cohort included a few men and a couple of women between 18 and 49 years of age. Per donor, three plates each were used for CD4 naive and CD4 memory, two for CD8 naive, and one for CD8 memory. To estimate repertoire size and how much clonotype sharing occurs between individuals, the study deeply sequenced the blood TCR repertoires of several healthy adults. To increase sequencing depth and limit assay-specific biases, TCR repertoire library preparation and sequencing were carried out by different laboratories using diverse techniques. Between about 0.94 and 8.9 billion PBMCs per donor were obtained by leukapheresis. On the study overall, not on this receptor specifically: Pairwise subsampling indicated that sequencing depth was expected to affect the degree of clonotype sharing among donors. Because the study included only a small number of donors, the genetic and exposure-history diversity represented was limited. Sampling was limited to blood, and TCR repertoires in tissue likely differ from TCR repertoires in blood. Sharing across a few donors was observed for approximately 4.6% of naive CD4, 3.5% of naive CD8, roughly 2.3% of memory CD4, and around 0.4% of memory CD8 clonotypes. Even with the large sequencing depth, rarefaction of the sorted-subset datasets indicated that sequencing was incomplete. Naive subsets generally had larger estimated clonotype richness than memory subsets did. Compared with non-shared clonotypes, clonotypes shared by all four sorted-subset donors had higher generation probabilities.

The CDR3 goes from the cysteine to the phenylalanine over 14 residues. The CDR3 DNA has 42 bases and is translated from base 1. CDR1 and CDR2, looked up from the germline V gene, are SGHRS and YFSETQ. Cut back by 0 bases and 1 base, the V and J ends lie 7 bases apart. Using the deep immunoSEQ assay, TCR CDR3 regions were amplified from genomic DNA by multiplex PCR. Extracted genomic DNA from each cell subset was distributed evenly across all wells of several immunoSEQ 96-well plates, and each plate was treated as a replicate. Each replicate PCR for sorted subsets received about 0.2 ug genomic DNA, equal to about 30,000 T cell genomes. Purified libraries were quantified with a Qubit 3.0 fluorometer, sized on a Bioanalyzer 2100, and re-quantified with the KAPA Library Quantification kit. Each immunoSEQ 96-well plate was sequenced on its own single-read 150-cycle Illumina NextSeq 550 flow cell. In the paper's pipeline: Because only junctional sequences without quality scores were contained in the immunoSEQ output, filtering matching that applied to full-length reads could not be performed. Sequences were annotated with PyIR, a Python wrapper for IgBLAST v1.9, using IMGT germline references to assign V/J genes and CDR3. Reads were removed for weak V/J assignments (E-value above 1e-6), missing CDR3, stop codons, out-of-frame junctions, or ambiguous translated residues. A V3J clonotype was defined by an identical inferred V gene, J gene, and CDR3 amino acid sequence. The percentage overlap between two repertoires was calculated by dividing the number of shared unique clonotypes by the size of the smaller repertoire. Richness of each repertoire was evaluated using RTK rarefaction, the Chao1 estimator, and Recon v2.1 estimates of unobserved clonotypes. Generation probabilities for all TCRbeta clonotypes obtained by the gDNA method from four donors were computed using OLGA. Entries here come from immuneACCESS through TCRdb and include only in-frame sequences with V and J called. Some clones fail to appear in such tables; in the studies checked, an unresolved V gene covers under half of the shortfall, and the cause of the remainder is unknown. V and J calls plus clone size are reproduced from that table; the DNA served to infer D and trimming. The sample profile shows roughly 2.6 million clones; roughly nine tenths of them were found once. The ten largest account for over 0.12% of the sample.

Notes on this clone: The antigen it binds to is not known. No much larger clone is present one base from it, and per-base qualities are unavailable. Other nucleotide sequences from this sample produce the same CDR3.

Healthy HIV-negative adults with no recently reported acute infections or vaccinations were included as donors. Every donor was a Caucasian adult residing in Nashville, Tennessee, USA. CD4+ T cells were enriched through magnetic negative selection, after which naive cells were positively selected on CD45RA and the remaining negative fraction served as the memory subset. Blood was obtained by leukapheresis, after which PBMCs were separated by Ficoll-Histopaque density gradient centrifugation and cryopreserved in liquid nitrogen vapor phase. Analytical flow cytometry was used to check the purity and quantity of each magnetically sorted T cell population. From each sorted fraction, genomic DNA was isolated and quantified by UV absorbance on a Nanodrop 2000c.

Specimen: naive CD4+ T cells sorted from blood. The sample's cell subset or site label, decoded: CD45RA+ positively selected. The chain uses TRBV5-1 and TRBJ2-5, with no reliable assignment of the D segment. The TCR originated in a man between 18 and 29 years old in good health. The nucleotide sequence is given as TGCGCCAGCAGCTTGGGGACGGCCCAAGAGACCCAGTACTTC. It codes for CASSLGTAQETQYF.